One T cell receptor (beta chain) is described in this entry. Its antigen remains unknown. The sample comes from a study of Ad26.COV2.S vaccination and SARS-CoV-2 variants. Study overall: Intramuscular Ad26.COV2.S doses were given once or twice, 56 days apart. Study findings and constraints: Placebo recipients had lower spike-specific TCR breadth than vaccine recipients. Non-spike TCR breadth showed similarity between vaccine and placebo recipients.

Assay: immunoSEQ multiplex PCR; the TCRdb copy retains only in-frame clones and omits some. Of just under 250,000 clones in the sample, 85% to 90% were seen once. This CDR3 is 16 amino acids long. Germline lookup yields CDR1 MDHEN and CDR2 SYDVKM. The trim removed 5 bases at V and 2 bases at J, leaving 9 bases unmatched. Treatment: 15 to 20 received Ad26.COV2.S at low or high dose, single or two shots; several received placebo; per-sample allocation not given. Sampling was done on day 63 after the first vaccine or placebo injection. An adult donor aged 18-55 years was enrolled in Boston. The rearrangement uses TRBV28 and TRBJ1-1, with TRBD1 matching over 9 bases. This clonotype originated in a person aged 18-60 years who received the Ad26.COV2.S COVID-19 vaccine or a placebo. The starting material was peripheral blood, obtained in a trial of Ad26.COV2.S vaccine versus placebo. DNA of the CDR3: TGTGCCAGCAGTCGGCCCGGACAGGGGAGAAACACTGAAGCTTTCTTT. The encoded protein is CASSRPGQGRNTEAFF.